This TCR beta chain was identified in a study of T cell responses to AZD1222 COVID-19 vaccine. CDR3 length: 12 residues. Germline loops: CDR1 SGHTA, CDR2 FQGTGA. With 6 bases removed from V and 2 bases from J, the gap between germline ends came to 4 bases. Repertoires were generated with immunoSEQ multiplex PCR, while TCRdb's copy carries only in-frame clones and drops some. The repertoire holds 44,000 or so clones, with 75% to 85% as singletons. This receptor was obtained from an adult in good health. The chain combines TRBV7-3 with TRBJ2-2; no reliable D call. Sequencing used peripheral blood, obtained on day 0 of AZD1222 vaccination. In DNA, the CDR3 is TGTGCCAGCAGTAAAAACACCGGGGAGCTGTTTTTT. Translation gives CASSKNTGELFF. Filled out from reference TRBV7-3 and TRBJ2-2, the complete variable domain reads GAGVSQTPSNKVTEKGKYVELRCDPISGHTALYWYRQSLGQGPEFLIYFQGTGAADDSGLPNDRFFAVRPEGSVSTLKIQRTERGDSAVYLCASSKNTGELFFGEGSRLTVL.